This T cell receptor (beta chain) originates from a study of CD4 T cells in relation to SARS-CoV-2 and coronaviruses. Across the study: After around 10 days of antigen culture, PBMC TCR beta CDR3s were sequenced.

Repertoires were generated with immunoSEQ multiplex PCR, while TCRdb's copy carries only in-frame clones and drops some. The repertoire has roughly 25,000 clones, 75% to 80% of them found once; the top ten carry 18%. CD4+ T cells from unexposed donors were obtained before the COVID-19 pandemic (2011-2018). The cells were cultured for about ten days before CD4+ T cells were isolated. With regard to this clone: No antigen is known for it.

The CDR3 is 13 residues long. Germline CDR1 and CDR2: LNHDA and SQIVND (reference sequence). Trimming left V 5 bases short and J 6 bases short, with 13 bases between. This sequence was found in a human donor in good health. V gene TRBV19 combines with J gene TRBJ1-1, with a tentative D call TRBD1 (5 bases). The sequencing input was CD4+ T cells from PBMCs, cultured in vitro. The chain's CDR3 is CASSPQGWAEAFF. CDR3 in DNA: TGTGCCAGTAGTCCGCAGGGCTGGGCTGAAGCTTTCTTT.